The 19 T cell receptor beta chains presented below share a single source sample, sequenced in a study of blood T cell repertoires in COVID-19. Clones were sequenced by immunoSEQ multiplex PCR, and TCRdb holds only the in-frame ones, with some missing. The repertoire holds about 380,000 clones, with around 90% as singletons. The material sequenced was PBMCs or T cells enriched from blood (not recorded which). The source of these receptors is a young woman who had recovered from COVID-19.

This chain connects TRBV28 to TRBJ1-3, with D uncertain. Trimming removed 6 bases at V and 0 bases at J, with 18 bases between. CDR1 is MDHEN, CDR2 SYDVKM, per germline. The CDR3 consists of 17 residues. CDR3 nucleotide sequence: TGTGCCAGCAGATTGATTGGTCCTGTGAGCTCTGGAAACACCATATATTTT. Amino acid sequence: CASRLIGPVSSGNTIYF. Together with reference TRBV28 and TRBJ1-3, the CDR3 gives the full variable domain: DVKVTQSSRYLVKRTGEKVFLECVQDMDHENMFWYRQDPGLGLRLIYFSYDVKMKEKGDIPEGYSVSREKKERFSLILESASTNQTSMYLCASRLIGPVSSGNTIYFGEGSWLTVV.

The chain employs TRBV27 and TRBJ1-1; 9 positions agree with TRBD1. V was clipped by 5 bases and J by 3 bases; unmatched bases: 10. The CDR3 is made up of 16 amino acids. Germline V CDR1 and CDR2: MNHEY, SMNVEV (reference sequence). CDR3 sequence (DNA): TGTGCCAGCAGTCCCTCCTCGACAGGGGGGTACACTGAAGCTTTCTTT. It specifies CASSPSSTGGYTEAFF.

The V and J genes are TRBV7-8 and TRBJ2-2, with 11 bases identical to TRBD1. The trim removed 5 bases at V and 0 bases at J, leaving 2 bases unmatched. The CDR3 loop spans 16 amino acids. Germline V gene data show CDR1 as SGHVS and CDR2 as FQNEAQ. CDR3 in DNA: TGTGCCAGCAGCGCGGACAGGGGGCCGAACACCGGGGAGCTGTTTTTT. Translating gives CASSADRGPNTGELFF.

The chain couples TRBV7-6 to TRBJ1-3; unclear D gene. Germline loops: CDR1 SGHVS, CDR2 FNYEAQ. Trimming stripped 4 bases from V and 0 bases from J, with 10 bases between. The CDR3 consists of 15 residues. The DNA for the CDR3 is TGTGCCAGCAGCTCCACATCTTACTCTGGAAACACCATATATTTT. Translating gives CASSSTSYSGNTIYF.

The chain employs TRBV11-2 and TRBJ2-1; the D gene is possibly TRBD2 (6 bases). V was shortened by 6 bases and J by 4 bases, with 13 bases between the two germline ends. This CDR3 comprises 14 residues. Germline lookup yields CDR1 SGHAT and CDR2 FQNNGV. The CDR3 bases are TGTGCCAGCAGTTCAGGCGGGGATTACAATGAGCAGTTCTTC. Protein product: CASSSGGDYNEQFF.

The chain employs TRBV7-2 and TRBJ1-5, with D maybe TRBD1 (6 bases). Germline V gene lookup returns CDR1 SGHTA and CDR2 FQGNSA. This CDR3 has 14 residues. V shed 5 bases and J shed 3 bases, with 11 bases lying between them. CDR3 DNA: TGTGCCAGCAGCGCCGACAGGAACAATCAGCCCCAGCATTTT. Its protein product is CASSADRNNQPQHF.

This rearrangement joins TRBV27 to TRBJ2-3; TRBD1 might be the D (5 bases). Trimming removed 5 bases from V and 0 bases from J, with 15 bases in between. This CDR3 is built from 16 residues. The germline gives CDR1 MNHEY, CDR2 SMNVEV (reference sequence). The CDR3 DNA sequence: TGTGCCAGCAGTCGTCCCAGGGTCGGGAGCACAGATACGCAGTATTTT. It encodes CASSRPRVGSTDTQYF.

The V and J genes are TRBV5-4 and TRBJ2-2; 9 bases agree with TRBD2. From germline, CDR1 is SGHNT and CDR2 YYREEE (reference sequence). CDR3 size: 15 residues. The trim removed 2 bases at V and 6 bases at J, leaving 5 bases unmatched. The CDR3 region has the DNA TGTGCCAGCAGCTTAGCGGGGGGAAAGGCCGGGGAGCTGTTTTTT. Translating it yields CASSLAGGKAGELFF.

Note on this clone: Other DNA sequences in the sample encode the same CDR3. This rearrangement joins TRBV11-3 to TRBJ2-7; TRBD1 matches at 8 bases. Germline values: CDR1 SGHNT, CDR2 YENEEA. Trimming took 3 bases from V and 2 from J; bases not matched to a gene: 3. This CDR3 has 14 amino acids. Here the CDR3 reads CASSFGTGPYEQYF. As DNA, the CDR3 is TGTGCCAGCAGCTTCGGGACAGGTCCCTACGAGCAGTACTTC.

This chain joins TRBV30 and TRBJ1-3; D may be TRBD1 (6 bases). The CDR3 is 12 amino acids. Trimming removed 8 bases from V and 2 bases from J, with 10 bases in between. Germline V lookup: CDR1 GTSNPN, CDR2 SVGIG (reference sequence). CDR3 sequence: CAGRTAGNTIYF. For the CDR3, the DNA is TGTGCCGGACGGACAGCTGGAAACACCATATATTTT.

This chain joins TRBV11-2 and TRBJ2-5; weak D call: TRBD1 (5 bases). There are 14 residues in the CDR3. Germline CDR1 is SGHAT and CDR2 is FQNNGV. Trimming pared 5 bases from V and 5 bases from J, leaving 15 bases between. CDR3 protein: CASSPRKGRETQYF. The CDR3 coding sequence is TGTGCCAGCAGCCCTCGGAAGGGGCGTGAGACCCAGTACTTC.

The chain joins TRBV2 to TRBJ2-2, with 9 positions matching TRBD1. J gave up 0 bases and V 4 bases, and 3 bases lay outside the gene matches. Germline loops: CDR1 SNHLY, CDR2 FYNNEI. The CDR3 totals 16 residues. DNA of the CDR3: TGTGCCAGCAGTGGGGGGACAGGGACGAACACCGGGGAGCTGTTTTTT. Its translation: CASSGGTGTNTGELFF. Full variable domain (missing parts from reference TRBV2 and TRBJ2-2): EPEVTQTPSHQVTQMGQEVILRCVPISNHLYFYWYRQILGQKVEFLVSFYNNEISEKSEIFDDQFSVERPDGSNFTLKIRSTKLEDSAMYFCASSGGTGTNTGELFFGEGSRLTVL.

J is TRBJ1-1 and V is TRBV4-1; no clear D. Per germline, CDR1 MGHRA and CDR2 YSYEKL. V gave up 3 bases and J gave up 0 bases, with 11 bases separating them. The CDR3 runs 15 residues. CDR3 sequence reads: CASSHPQTMNTEAFF. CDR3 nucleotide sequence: TGCGCCAGCAGCCACCCCCAGACAATGAACACTGAAGCTTTCTTT.

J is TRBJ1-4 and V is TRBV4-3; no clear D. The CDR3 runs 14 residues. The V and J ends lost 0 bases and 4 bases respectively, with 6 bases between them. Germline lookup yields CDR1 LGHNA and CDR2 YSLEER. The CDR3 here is CASSQDIVNEKLFF. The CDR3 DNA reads TGCGCCAGCAGCCAAGATATCGTTAATGAAAAACTGTTTTTT.

For the CDR3, the DNA is TGTGCCAGCAGCCTTCTTCGGAGCACCGGGGAGCTGTTTTTT. It encodes CASSLLRSTGELFF. V gene TRBV11-1 combines with J gene TRBJ2-2; D ambiguous. Trimming took off 5 bases at V and 4 bases at J, with 11 bases between the two ends. The CDR3 runs 14 residues. In germline, CDR1 is SGHAT, CDR2 FQDESV (reference sequence).

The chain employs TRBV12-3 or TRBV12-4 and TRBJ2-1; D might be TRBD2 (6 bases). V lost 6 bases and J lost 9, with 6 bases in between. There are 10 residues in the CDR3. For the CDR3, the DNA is TGTGCCAGCAGGGGGGGTGAGCAGTTCTTC. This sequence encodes CASRGGEQFF.

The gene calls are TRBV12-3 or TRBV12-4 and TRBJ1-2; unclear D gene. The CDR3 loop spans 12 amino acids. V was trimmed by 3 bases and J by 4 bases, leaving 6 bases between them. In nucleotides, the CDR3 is TGTGCCAGCAGTTTCAGGCTCTATGGCTACACCTTC. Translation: CASSFRLYGYTF.

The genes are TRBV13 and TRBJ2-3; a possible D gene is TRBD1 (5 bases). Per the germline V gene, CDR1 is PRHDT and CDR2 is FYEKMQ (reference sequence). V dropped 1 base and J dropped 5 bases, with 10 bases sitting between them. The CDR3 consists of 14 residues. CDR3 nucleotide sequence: TGTGCCAGCAGCTTAGTACAGGACATAGATACGCAGTATTTT. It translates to CASSLVQDIDTQYF.

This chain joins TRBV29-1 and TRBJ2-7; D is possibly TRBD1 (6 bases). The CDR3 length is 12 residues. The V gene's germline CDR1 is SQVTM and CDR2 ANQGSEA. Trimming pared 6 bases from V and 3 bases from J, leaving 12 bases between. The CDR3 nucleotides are TGCAGCGTACAGGGCAGACACTACGAGCAGTACTTC. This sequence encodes CSVQGRHYEQYF.